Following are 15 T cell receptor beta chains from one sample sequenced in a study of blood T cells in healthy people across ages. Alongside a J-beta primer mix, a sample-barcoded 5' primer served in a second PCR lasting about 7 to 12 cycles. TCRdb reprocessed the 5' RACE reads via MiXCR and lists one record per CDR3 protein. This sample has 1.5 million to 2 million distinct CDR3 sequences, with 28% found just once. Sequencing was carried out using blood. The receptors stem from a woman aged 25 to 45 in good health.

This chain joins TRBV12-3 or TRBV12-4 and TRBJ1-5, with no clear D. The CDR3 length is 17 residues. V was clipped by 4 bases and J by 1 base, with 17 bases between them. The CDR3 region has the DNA TGTGCCAGCAGTTGGTCCGTAGGACCGCGGAGCAATCAGCCCCAGCATTTT. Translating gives CASSWSVGPRSNQPQHF.

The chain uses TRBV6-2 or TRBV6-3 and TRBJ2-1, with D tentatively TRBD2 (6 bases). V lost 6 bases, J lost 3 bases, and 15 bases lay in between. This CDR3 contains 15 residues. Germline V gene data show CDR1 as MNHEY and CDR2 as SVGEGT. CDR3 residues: CASRISARDYNEQFF. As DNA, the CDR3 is TGTGCCAGCAGGATTTCCGCGCGGGACTACAATGAGCAGTTCTTC.

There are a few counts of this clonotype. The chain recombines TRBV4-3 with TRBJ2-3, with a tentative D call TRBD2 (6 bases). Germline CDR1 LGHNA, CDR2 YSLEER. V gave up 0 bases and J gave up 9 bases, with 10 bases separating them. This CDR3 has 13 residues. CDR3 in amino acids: CASSQDRETTQYF. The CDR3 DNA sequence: TGCGCCAGCAGCCAAGATCGGGAGACGACGCAGTATTTT.

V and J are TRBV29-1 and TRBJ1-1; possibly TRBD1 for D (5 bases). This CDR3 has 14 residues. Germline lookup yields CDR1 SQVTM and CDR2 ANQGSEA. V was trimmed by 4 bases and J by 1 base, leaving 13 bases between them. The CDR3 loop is CSVAGGIKNTEAFF. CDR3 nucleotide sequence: TGCAGCGTTGCTGGGGGGATAAAGAACACTGAAGCTTTCTTT.

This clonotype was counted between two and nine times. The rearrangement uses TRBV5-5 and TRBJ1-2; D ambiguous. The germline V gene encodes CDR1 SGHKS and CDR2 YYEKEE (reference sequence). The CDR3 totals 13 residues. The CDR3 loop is CVRIRPADYGYTF. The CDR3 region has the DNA TGTGTCCGAATCAGGCCGGCGGACTATGGCTACACCTTC.

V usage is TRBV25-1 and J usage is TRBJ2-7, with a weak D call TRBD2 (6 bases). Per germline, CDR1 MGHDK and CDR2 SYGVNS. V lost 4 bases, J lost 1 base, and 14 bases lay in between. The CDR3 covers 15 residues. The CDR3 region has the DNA TGTGCCAGCAGTGTTTGGGACTCGGCATCCTACGAGCAGTACTTC. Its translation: CASSVWDSASYEQYF.

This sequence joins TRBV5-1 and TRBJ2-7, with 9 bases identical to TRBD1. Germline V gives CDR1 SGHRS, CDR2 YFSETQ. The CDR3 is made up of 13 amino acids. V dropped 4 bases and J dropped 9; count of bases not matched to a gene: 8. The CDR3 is CASSTGQGFMQYF. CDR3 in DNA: TGCGCCAGCAGCACTGGACAGGGGTTCATGCAGTACTTC.

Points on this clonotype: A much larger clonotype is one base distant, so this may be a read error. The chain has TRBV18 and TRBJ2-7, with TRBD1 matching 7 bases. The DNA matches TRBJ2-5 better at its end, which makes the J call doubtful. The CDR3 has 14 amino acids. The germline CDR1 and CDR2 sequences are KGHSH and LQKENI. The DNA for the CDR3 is TGTACCAGCTCACCGGAGGCAGGGGGAGAGACCCAGTACTTC. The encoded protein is CTSSPEAGGETQYF.

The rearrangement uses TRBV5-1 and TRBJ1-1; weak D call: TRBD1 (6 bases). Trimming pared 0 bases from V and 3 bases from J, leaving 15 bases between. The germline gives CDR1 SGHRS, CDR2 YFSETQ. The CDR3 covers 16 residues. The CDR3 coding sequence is TGCGCCAGCAGCTTGGGGGGGGCGCGGGGGGACACTGAAGCTTTCTTT. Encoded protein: CASSLGGARGDTEAFF.

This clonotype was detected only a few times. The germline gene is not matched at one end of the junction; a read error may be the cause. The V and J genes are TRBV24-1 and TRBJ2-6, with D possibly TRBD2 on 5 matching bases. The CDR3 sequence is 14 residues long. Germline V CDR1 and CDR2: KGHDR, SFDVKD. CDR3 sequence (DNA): TGTGCCACCAGTGATACGCGGCGGGCCAACGTCCGGACTTTC. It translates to CATSDTRRANVRTF.

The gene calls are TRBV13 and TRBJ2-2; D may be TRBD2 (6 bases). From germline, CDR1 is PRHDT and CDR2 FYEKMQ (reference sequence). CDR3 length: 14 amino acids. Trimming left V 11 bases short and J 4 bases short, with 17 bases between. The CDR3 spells CAGGIGRSTGELFF. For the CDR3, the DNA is TGTGCCGGCGGGATAGGCAGGAGCACCGGGGAGCTGTTTTTT.

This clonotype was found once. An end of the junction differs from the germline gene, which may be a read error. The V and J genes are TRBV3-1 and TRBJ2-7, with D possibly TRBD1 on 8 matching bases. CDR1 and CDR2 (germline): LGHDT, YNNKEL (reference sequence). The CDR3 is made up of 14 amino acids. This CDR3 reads CASSPSDRDYGQYF. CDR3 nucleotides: TGTGCCAGCAGCCCCTCGGACAGGGACTACGGGCAGTACTTC.

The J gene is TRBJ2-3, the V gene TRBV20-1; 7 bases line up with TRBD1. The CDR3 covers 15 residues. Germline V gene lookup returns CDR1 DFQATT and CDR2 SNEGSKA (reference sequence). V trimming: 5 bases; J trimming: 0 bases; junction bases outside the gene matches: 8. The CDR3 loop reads CSAPGQILSTDTQYF. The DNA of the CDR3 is TGCAGTGCTCCGGGACAGATCCTAAGCACAGATACGCAGTATTTT.

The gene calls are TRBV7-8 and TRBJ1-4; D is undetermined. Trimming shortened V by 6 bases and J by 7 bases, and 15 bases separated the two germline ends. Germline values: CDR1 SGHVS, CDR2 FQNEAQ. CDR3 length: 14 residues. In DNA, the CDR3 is TGTGCCAGCAGGTCTGACGGAGGAGTTGAAAAACTGTTTTTT. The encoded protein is CASRSDGGVEKLFF.

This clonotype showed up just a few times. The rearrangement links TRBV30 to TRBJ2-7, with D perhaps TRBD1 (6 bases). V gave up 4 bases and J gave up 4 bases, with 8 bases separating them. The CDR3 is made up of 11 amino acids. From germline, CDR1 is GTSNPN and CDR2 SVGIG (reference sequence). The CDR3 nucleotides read TGTGCCTGGACAAGGGGGTACGAGCAGTACTTC. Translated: CAWTRGYEQYF.